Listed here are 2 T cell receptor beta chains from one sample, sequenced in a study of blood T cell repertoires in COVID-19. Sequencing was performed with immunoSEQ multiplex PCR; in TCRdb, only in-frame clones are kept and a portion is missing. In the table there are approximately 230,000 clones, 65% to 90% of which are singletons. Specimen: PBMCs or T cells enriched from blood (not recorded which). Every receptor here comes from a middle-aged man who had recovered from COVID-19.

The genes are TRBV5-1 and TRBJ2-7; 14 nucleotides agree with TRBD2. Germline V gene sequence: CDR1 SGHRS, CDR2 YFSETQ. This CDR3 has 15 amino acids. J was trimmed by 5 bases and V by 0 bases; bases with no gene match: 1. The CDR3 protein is CASSLAGLAGDEQYF. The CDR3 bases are TGCGCCAGCAGCTTGGCGGGACTAGCGGGAGACGAGCAGTACTTC. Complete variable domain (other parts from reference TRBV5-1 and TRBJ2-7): KAGVTQTPRYLIKTRGQQVTLSCSPISGHRSVSWYQQTPGQGLQFLFEYFSETQRNKGNFPGRFSGRQFSNSRSEMNVSTLELGDSALYLCASSLAGLAGDEQYFGPGTRLTVT.

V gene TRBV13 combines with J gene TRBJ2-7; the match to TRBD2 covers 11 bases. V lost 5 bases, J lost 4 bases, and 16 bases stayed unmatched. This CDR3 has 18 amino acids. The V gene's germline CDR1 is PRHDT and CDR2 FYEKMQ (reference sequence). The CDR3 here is CASSGGPSGLADNYEQYF. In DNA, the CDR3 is TGTGCCAGCAGCGGAGGGCCCTCGGGACTAGCGGACAATTACGAGCAGTACTTC.